This T cell receptor (beta chain) was sequenced during a study of T cell repertoires in cytomegalovirus infection. Whole-study context: From public TCR beta signatures came an indication of both CMV infection and matching HLA type.

Findings and limits, study-wide: Clonotype analysis showed dominance of the ex vivo response by HLA-C-restricted CMV-specific TCR beta clonotypes. Frequencies of public TCR beta families were cumulated, and this identified carriers of CMV plus the relevant HLA.

TCRdb re-called the reads through MiXCR, storing one row per CDR3 protein. The table lists about 530,000 distinct CDR3 sequences, 26% of them singletons, with approximately 13% in the top ten. Regarding this clonotype: Its target is not known.

With 6 bases removed from V and 3 bases from J, the gap between germline ends came to 16 bases. Per germline, CDR1 SQVTM and CDR2 ANQGSEA. The CDR3 spans 14 residues. The receptor was derived from a human donor in good health (CMV status not recorded). Some clones in this sample may be carry-over from other donors' samples. The chain is built from TRBV29-1 and TRBJ2-3, with D possibly matching TRBD2 (6 bases). The sequenced sample was PBMCs. The CDR3 sequence: CSVAYDGGTDTQYF. In DNA form, the CDR3 reads TGCAGCGTCGCCTATGATGGAGGGACAGATACGCAGTATTTT.